These 21 T cell receptor beta chains were all obtained from the same sample, sequenced in a study of OX40 agonist ivuxolimab in advanced cancers. The data were produced by immunoSEQ multiplex PCR, yet TCRdb's version contains in-frame clones alone and is incomplete. The sample includes 55,000 to 80,000 clones, approximately 90% seen only once; the top ten take approximately 3%. The specimen was CD4+ or CD8+ T cells sorted from blood, collected in a trial of the OX40 agonist ivuxolimab. Receptors originate from an adult with an advanced solid tumor such as melanoma, head and neck, liver or kidney cancer.

The chain uses TRBV5-1 and TRBJ2-3; D is unresolved. Per germline, CDR1 SGHRS and CDR2 YFSETQ. The CDR3 covers 12 residues. Trimming took 3 bases from V and 6 from J, leaving 8 bases between them. The CDR3 coding sequence is TGCGCCAGCAGCTCCCGGCCCGATACGCAGTATTTT. Protein: CASSSRPDTQYF.

The chain recombines TRBV7-8 with TRBJ1-1, with D unclear. The V gene lost 5 bases and the J gene lost 3 bases, with 19 bases spanning the gap. Germline CDR1 reads SGHVS; CDR2 reads FQNEAQ. The CDR3 is 16 residues long. The CDR3 here is CASSPNGPKTHTEAFF. Here the CDR3 DNA reads TGTGCCAGCAGCCCCAACGGGCCCAAAACGCACACTGAAGCTTTCTTT.

The chain combines TRBV5-5 with TRBJ2-7; 12 nucleotides agree with TRBD1. The CDR3 consists of 15 residues. CDR1 and CDR2 (germline): SGHKS, YYEKEE (reference sequence). V shed 5 bases, J shed 5 bases, and the junction held 8 bases outside the gene matches. The CDR3 bases are TGTGCCAGCAGACAGGGACAGGGGGCGCAGAACGAGCAGTACTTC. As protein: CASRQGQGAQNEQYF.

The V call is TRBV19, the J call TRBJ1-5; 7 bases agree with TRBD1. Germline values: CDR1 LNHDA, CDR2 SQIVND (reference sequence). The ends lost 5 bases at V and 1 base at J; junction bases unmatched: 14. The CDR3 loop spans 18 amino acids. The CDR3 coding sequence is TGTGCCAGTAGTCACCACCCGGGACAGTTTAGGAGCAATCAGCCCCAGCATTTT. Translated: CASSHHPGQFRSNQPQHF.

This rearrangement joins TRBV6-1 to TRBJ1-3; no reliable D call. The V and J ends lost 4 bases and 4 bases respectively, with 5 bases between them. Germline CDR1 reads MNHNS; CDR2 reads SASEGT. The CDR3 runs 12 residues. This CDR3 reads CASSVGGNTIYF. The CDR3 region has the DNA TGTGCCAGCAGTGTGGGGGGAAACACCATATATTTT.

The V call is TRBV11-3, the J call TRBJ2-1, with TRBD2 matching 12 bases. Germline trimming cut 5 bases from V and 5 bases from J; bases unmatched to any gene: 4. Germline V gene lookup returns CDR1 SGHNT and CDR2 YENEEA. The CDR3 totals 15 residues. The CDR3 bases are TGTGCCAGCAGCCCCCTAGCGGGGGGGAACAATGAGCAGTTCTTC. Its protein product is CASSPLAGGNNEQFF.

This clone was seen only once. The genes are TRBV7-3 and TRBJ2-1, with D uncertain. V lost 4 bases and J 0 bases, leaving 4 bases between the germline ends. From germline, CDR1 is SGHTA and CDR2 FQGTGA. The CDR3 spans 13 residues. CDR3 sequence: CASSYRSYNEQFF. CDR3 nucleotide sequence: TGTGCCAGCAGCTACCGCTCCTACAATGAGCAGTTCTTC.

The chain couples TRBV5-4 to TRBJ2-4; D uncertain. Per the germline V gene, CDR1 is SGHNT and CDR2 is YYREEE (reference sequence). Trimming pared 2 bases from V and 0 bases from J, leaving 6 bases between. CDR3 length equals 14 residues. The CDR3 region has the DNA TGTGCCAGCAGCTTTTGGGGAGCCAAAAACATTCAGTACTTC. Protein: CASSFWGAKNIQYF. The whole variable domain, remainder taken from reference TRBV5-4 and TRBJ2-4, is ETGVTQSPTHLIKTRGQQVTLRCSSQSGHNTVSWYQQALGQGPQFIFQYYREEENGRGNFPPRFSGLQFPNYSSELNVNALELDDSALYLCASSFWGAKNIQYFGAGTRLSVL.

The rearrangement links TRBV30 to TRBJ2-7, with TRBD1 matching over 7 bases. This CDR3 has 14 amino acids. Germline lookup yields CDR1 GTSNPN and CDR2 SVGIG (reference sequence). V lost 2 bases and J lost 2; bases outside the gene matches: 6. The CDR3 coding sequence is TGTGCCTGGAGTCCCAGGACAGGAGCCTACGAGCAGTACTTC. As protein: CAWSPRTGAYEQYF.

The chain recombines TRBV6-5 with TRBJ1-5, with TRBD1 as a possible D gene (5 bases). Per the germline V gene, CDR1 is MNHEY and CDR2 is SVGAGI. The CDR3 has 15 amino acids. Trimming left V 3 bases short and J 3 bases short, with 12 bases between. Written as DNA, the CDR3 is TGTGCCAGCAGTTATCGTCAGGGTTTCAATCAGCCCCAGCATTTT. This encodes CASSYRQGFNQPQHF.

The V call is TRBV5-6, the J call TRBJ1-2; weak D call: TRBD1 (6 bases). Trimming pared 4 bases from V and 6 bases from J, leaving 16 bases between. This CDR3 has 14 amino acids. The germline CDR1 and CDR2 sequences are SGHDT and YYEEEE. The CDR3 sequence: CASSQGLQVDGYTF. CDR3 sequence (DNA): TGTGCCAGCAGCCAGGGGCTCCAAGTAGATGGCTACACCTTC.

The chain is built from TRBV7-9 and TRBJ1-1; D ambiguous. The CDR3 runs 13 residues. Trimming took off 5 bases at V and 6 bases at J, with 13 bases between the two ends. CDR1 and CDR2 from the germline V gene are SEHNR and FQNEAQ (reference sequence). This CDR3 reads CASSQFIGAEAFF. The DNA of the CDR3 is TGTGCCAGCAGCCAATTTATCGGGGCTGAAGCTTTCTTT.

The genes are TRBV4-1 and TRBJ2-5, with TRBD2 matching over 11 bases. The CDR3 sequence is 15 residues long. Germline loops: CDR1 MGHRA, CDR2 YSYEKL. V lost 4 bases and J lost 4; bases outside the gene matches: 5. For the CDR3, the DNA is TGCGCCAGCAGCCGCCTAGCGGGGGGTTTAGAGACCCAGTACTTC. It codes for CASSRLAGGLETQYF.

The rearrangement joins TRBV9 to TRBJ2-3; 8 positions agree with TRBD2. V shed 4 bases, J shed 2 bases, and the junction held 12 bases outside the gene matches. The CDR3 covers 17 residues. Looked up from germline, CDR1 is SGDLS and CDR2 is YYNGEE. The CDR3, as DNA: TGTGCCAGCAGCCCAACTCTCGGGGGGGGCCTCACAGATACGCAGTATTTT. This encodes CASSPTLGGGLTDTQYF.

This chain links TRBV2 with TRBJ2-7; D unresolved. The germline V gene encodes CDR1 SNHLY and CDR2 FYNNEI. With 5 bases removed from V and 4 bases from J, the gap between germline ends came to 9 bases. The CDR3 sequence is 12 residues long. The CDR3 reads CASSFGPYEQYF. DNA of the CDR3: TGTGCCAGCAGTTTCGGGCCATACGAGCAGTACTTC.

The chain uses TRBV11-1 and TRBJ1-1, with D possibly matching TRBD1 (5 bases). Germline assignment: CDR1 SGHAT and CDR2 FQDESV (reference sequence). Deletions cut 3 bases from V and 3 bases from J, with 11 bases between. CDR3 length: 14 amino acids. The CDR3 is CASSLQGWDTEAFF. In DNA, the CDR3 is TGTGCCAGCAGCTTGCAGGGTTGGGACACTGAAGCTTTCTTT.

This clone was counted a single time. J is TRBJ1-1 and V is TRBV19; 8 bases are shared with TRBD1. The junction had 10 bases not matched to a gene; V was cut back by 5 bases and J by 5 bases. Germline-derived CDR1 and CDR2 are LNHDA and SQIVND (reference sequence). The CDR3 has 15 residues. The DNA for the CDR3 is TGTGCCAGTAGTCCCCTCAGGGGGCGGAGGACTGAAGCTTTCTTT. Translating gives CASSPLRGRRTEAFF.

This chain uses TRBV7-2 with TRBJ2-2, with TRBD2 matching 10 bases. The germline gives CDR1 SGHTA, CDR2 FQGNSA. With 0 bases clipped from V and 7 bases from J, the junction kept 8 bases outside the gene matches. The CDR3 is made up of 17 amino acids. For the CDR3, the DNA is TGTGCCAGCAGCTTAGCGCGAGCGGGGGGGCCTGTCGGGGAGCTGTTTTTT. Its translation is CASSLARAGGPVGELFF.

The rearrangement links TRBV5-4 to TRBJ2-5, with 7 bases fitting TRBD1. CDR3 length: 15 residues. Losses at the gene ends were 0 bases for V and 1 base for J; bases not matched to a gene: 3. The germline CDR1 and CDR2 sequences are SGHNT and YYREEE (reference sequence). The CDR3 DNA reads as TGTGCCAGCAGCTTGGGGGGACAGATCCAAGAGACCCAGTACTTC. This encodes CASSLGGQIQETQYF. The variable domain in full, completed from reference TRBV5-4 and TRBJ2-5, reads ETGVTQSPTHLIKTRGQQVTLRCSSQSGHNTVSWYQQALGQGPQFIFQYYREEENGRGNFPPRFSGLQFPNYSSELNVNALELDDSALYLCASSLGGQIQETQYFGPGTRLLVL.

The rearrangement uses TRBV18 and TRBJ2-7; TRBD1 matches at 7 bases. This CDR3 contains 14 residues. Looked up from germline, CDR1 is KGHSH and CDR2 is LQKENI. The V segment lost 3 bases and the J segment 4 bases; nucleotides outside the gene matches: 6. CDR3 protein: CASSPIQTGYEQYF. The CDR3 nucleotides read TGTGCCAGCTCACCCATTCAGACAGGGTACGAGCAGTACTTC.

The chain couples TRBV11-2 to TRBJ2-2, with D unresolved. The CDR3 length is 15 residues. Germline-derived CDR1 and CDR2 are SGHAT and FQNNGV. V lost 1 base and J 0 bases, leaving 6 bases between the germline ends. The CDR3: CASSLVRTNTGELFF. In DNA form, the CDR3 reads TGTGCCAGCAGCTTAGTCCGGACGAACACCGGGGAGCTGTTTTTT.